Below are 17 T cell receptor beta chains sequenced from a single sample in a study of neurological immune-mediated disorders. Time point of the sample: longitudinal time-point 2. Each CDR3 protein is one row after TCRdb ran MiXCR on the 5' RACE reads. The sample carries 70,000 to 90,000 distinct CDR3 sequences, 5% to 6% recorded once. The specimen sequenced was PBMCs. The origin of the receptors is a woman aged 60-70 years with multiple sclerosis.

This clonotype showed up many times. The rearrangement joins TRBV6-5 to TRBJ1-1; TRBD1 aligns across 9 bases. The CDR3 length is 17 residues. The V gene end was trimmed by 5 bases and the J gene end by 2 bases; junction bases not matched to a gene: 12. In germline, CDR1 is MNHEY, CDR2 SVGAGI. CDR3 in amino acids: CASSEGTGRAVNTEAFF. The CDR3 DNA reads TGTGCCAGCAGTGAGGGGACAGGGCGGGCCGTTAACACTGAAGCTTTCTTT.

This clonotype appeared many times. The J gene is TRBJ2-7, the V gene TRBV10-3, with 7 bases aligning to TRBD1. From germline, CDR1 is ENHRY and CDR2 SYGVKD. This CDR3 region has 13 residues. CDR3 sequence: CAFSDRAGYEQYF. As DNA, the CDR3 is TGTGCGTTCTCAGACAGGGCGGGCTACGAGCAGTACTTC.

This clonotype showed up many times. The V call is TRBV12-3 or TRBV12-4, the J call TRBJ2-7; D remains ambiguous. V dropped 5 bases and J dropped 7 bases, with 15 bases sitting between them. The CDR3 length is 13 residues. The DNA for the CDR3 is TGTGCCAGCAGTCGTATGGTGATGTTGGAGCAGTACTTC. This sequence encodes CASSRMVMLEQYF.

This clonotype has a count of ten or more. The chain couples TRBV4-1 to TRBJ2-7, with D uncertain. The CDR3 extends over 15 amino acids. CDR1 and CDR2 (germline): MGHRA, YSYEKL. The V end was cut by 0 bases, the J end by 0 bases, with 9 bases between. The CDR3 loop is CASSQEYLHSYEQYF. The CDR3 DNA follows: TGCGCCAGCAGCCAAGAATACCTTCACTCCTACGAGCAGTACTTC.

This clonotype was found many times. The chain has TRBV6-6 and TRBJ1-2; 8 nucleotides align to TRBD1. From germline, CDR1 is MNHNY and CDR2 SVGAGI (reference sequence). This CDR3 is 15 amino acids long. Germline trimming cut 5 bases from V and 4 bases from J; bases unmatched to any gene: 9. This CDR3 is CASSGDVQGGYGYTF. The DNA for the CDR3 is TGTGCCAGCAGTGGCGACGTACAGGGGGGCTATGGCTACACCTTC.

This clonotype has a count of ten or more. The chain couples TRBV2 to TRBJ1-4; 7 nucleotides align to TRBD1. V lost 6 bases and J lost 12; bases outside the gene matches: 7. The CDR3 has 12 amino acids. Germline V CDR1 and CDR2: SNHLY, FYNNEI. The chain's CDR3 is CASRNDRVELFF. CDR3 DNA sequence: TGTGCCAGCAGGAACGACAGGGTAGAACTGTTTTTT. Based on the CDR3 plus reference TRBV2 and TRBJ1-4, the full variable domain is EPEVTQTPSHQVTQMGQEVILRCVPISNHLYFYWYRQILGQKVEFLVSFYNNEISEKSEIFDDQFSVERPDGSNFTLKIRSTKLEDSAMYFCASRNDRVELFFGSGTQLSVL.

This clonotype appeared many times. This chain uses TRBV12-3 or TRBV12-4 with TRBJ2-1, with D unresolved. This CDR3 contains 14 residues. The V end was cut by 4 bases, the J end by 5 bases, with 12 bases between. DNA of the CDR3: TGTGCCAGCAGTTGGGGAACCAAAAACAATGAGCAGTTCTTC. It translates to CASSWGTKNNEQFF.

This clonotype has more than one count but fewer than ten. The V and J genes are TRBV6-1 and TRBJ1-2; D is uncertain. V gave up 4 bases and J gave up 8 bases, with 23 bases separating them. The CDR3 consists of 16 residues. The germline gives CDR1 MNHNS, CDR2 SASEGT. The CDR3 loop is CASSVRSARQGKGYTF. The CDR3 DNA reads TGTGCCAGCAGTGTGCGGAGCGCGCGGCAAGGGAAAGGCTACACCTTC.

This clonotype showed up many times. CDR3 coding DNA: TGTGCCAGCAGTAGGGTCAGTCTAGATTCACCCCTCCACTTT. Residues: CASSRVSLDSPLHF. The chain employs TRBV2 and TRBJ1-6; D remains ambiguous. The CDR3 has 14 residues. V lost 5 bases to trimming and J lost 8 bases, with 13 bases between them. The V gene's germline CDR1 is SNHLY and CDR2 FYNNEI.

V and J are TRBV20-1 and TRBJ2-7; D may be TRBD1 or TRBD2 (6 bases each). The germline gives CDR1 DFQATT, CDR2 SNEGSKA (reference sequence). The CDR3 runs 16 residues. V gave up 6 bases and J gave up 3 bases, with 24 bases separating them. In DNA form, the CDR3 reads TGCAGTGCACATAAGTCGGGGGCGCTTAGTTTCTACGAGCAGTACTTC. It specifies CSAHKSGALSFYEQYF.

Many counts were recorded for this clonotype. The chain has TRBV6-5 and TRBJ2-5, with D unresolved. The ends were cut back, 7 bases at V and 8 bases at J, with 20 bases in the middle. The CDR3 covers 14 residues. CDR1 and CDR2 from the germline V gene are MNHEY and SVGAGI. The CDR3 loop is CASTWGLGGQTQYF. The DNA for the CDR3 is TGTGCCAGCACTTGGGGTCTGGGCGGCCAAACCCAGTACTTC.

This clonotype has at least ten counts. The V call is TRBV5-1, the J call TRBJ2-7; D not resolved. The germline V gene encodes CDR1 SGHRS and CDR2 YFSETQ. V gave up 3 bases and J gave up 3 bases, with 13 bases separating them. This CDR3 region has 14 residues. CDR3: CASSWSTVDYEQYF. In nucleotides, the CDR3 is TGCGCCAGCAGCTGGTCGACTGTAGACTACGAGCAGTACTTC.

This clonotype occurred many times. This rearrangement joins TRBV7-9 to TRBJ2-3; no clear D gene. The V end lost 5 bases, the J end lost 3 bases, and 0 bases lay between the germline ends. Germline CDR1 and CDR2: SEHNR and FQNEAQ (reference sequence). There are 10 residues in the CDR3. The CDR3 region is CASSTDTQYF. The CDR3 nucleotides are TGTGCCAGCAGCACAGATACGCAGTATTTT.

This clonotype appeared many times. The chain uses TRBV6-5 and TRBJ2-7, with 11 bases that match TRBD1. The CDR3 runs 14 residues. After removal of 10 bases from V and 5 bases from J, the junction contained 10 bases not matched to a gene. Germline lookup yields CDR1 MNHEY and CDR2 SVGAGI. CDR3 bases: TGTGCCACCACGGGGGACAGGGGGTACCACGAGCAGTACTTC. Translation gives CATTGDRGYHEQYF.

In its sample, this clonotype was seen many times. The rearrangement links TRBV20-1 to TRBJ1-4; D is unclear. Trimming took 0 bases from V and 4 from J, leaving 12 bases between them. CDR1 is DFQATT and CDR2 is SNEGSKA in the germline V gene (reference sequence). The CDR3 is 15 residues long. Here the CDR3 DNA reads TGCAGTGCTAGAGATGCGGGCGGGGTTAATGAAAAACTGTTTTTT. Translated, it gives CSARDAGGVNEKLFF.

This clonotype was counted at least ten times. The chain combines TRBV4-2 with TRBJ2-1, with 10 bases fitting TRBD2. V was pared by 0 bases and J by 6 bases, with 5 bases of the junction left unmatched. The CDR3 is made up of 16 amino acids. The germline CDR1 and CDR2 sequences are LGHNA and YNFKEQ. CDR3 amino acids: CASSQEGAGGPNEQFF. The CDR3 region has the DNA TGTGCCAGCAGCCAAGAGGGAGCGGGGGGGCCCAATGAGCAGTTCTTC.

This clonotype was counted at least ten times. The chain employs TRBV20-1 and TRBJ1-2; TRBD1 is a possible D gene (5 bases). This CDR3 has 15 amino acids. V gave up 0 bases and J gave up 2 bases, with 13 bases separating them. Looked up from germline, CDR1 is DFQATT and CDR2 is SNEGSKA (reference sequence). In nucleotides, the CDR3 is TGCAGTGCTAGAGACCTGGGACGGGGGAACTATGGCTACACCTTC. Amino acid sequence: CSARDLGRGNYGYTF.